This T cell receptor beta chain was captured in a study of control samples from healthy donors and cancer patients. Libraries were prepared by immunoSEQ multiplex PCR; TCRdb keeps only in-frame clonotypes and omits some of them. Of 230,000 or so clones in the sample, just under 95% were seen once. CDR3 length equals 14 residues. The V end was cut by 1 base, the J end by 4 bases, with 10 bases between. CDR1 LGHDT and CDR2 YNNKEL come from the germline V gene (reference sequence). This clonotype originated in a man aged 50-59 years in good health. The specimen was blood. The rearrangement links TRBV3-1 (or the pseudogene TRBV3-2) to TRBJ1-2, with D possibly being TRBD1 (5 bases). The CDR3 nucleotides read TGTGCCAGCAGCCAAGCAGACAGCGTCTATGGCTACACCTTC. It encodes CASSQADSVYGYTF.